Below, 14 T cell receptor beta chains from the same sample are listed, as sequenced in a study of cytomegalovirus exposure and HLA in healthy donors (dated by TCRdb to the late 2010s). The library was obtained by the immunoSEQ multiplex PCR assay. For the multiplex PCR, a mixture combining 60 forward primers for TCR Vbeta segments and 13 reverse primers for TCR Jbeta segments was used. Imported from immuneACCESS, the table was reduced by TCRdb to in-frame sequences with V and J called. These copies leave out some clones; in studies compared against another copy, an unresolved V gene accounts for under half, and the cause of the remainder is not known. The sample data list roughly 110,000 clones, and 60% to 80% of these were observed just once. Of the sample, 0.79% falls within the top ten clones. Sample: PBMCs. Every receptor here comes from a boy aged 10-17 years in good health and CMV-seronegative.

The chain recombines TRBV10-3 with TRBJ2-3; TRBD1 aligns across 10 bases. V gave up 11 bases and J gave up 5 bases; unmatched junction bases: 10. The CDR3 consists of 14 residues. The V gene's germline CDR1 is ENHRY and CDR2 SYGVKD. This CDR3 is CAARQGAGVDTQYF. CDR3 nucleotide sequence: TGTGCCGCGCGACAGGGGGCGGGTGTAGATACGCAGTATTTT.

This clone was found a few times. The CDR3 nucleotides read TGCAGCGTTGAGCGACTTAGCTCCTACGAGCAGTACTTC. Protein: CSVERLSSYEQYF. The genes are TRBV29-1 and TRBJ2-7; D unclear. This CDR3 is built from 13 residues. Trimming pared 3 bases from V and 0 bases from J, leaving 9 bases between. CDR1 is SQVTM and CDR2 is ANQGSEA in the germline V gene.

The chain employs TRBV7-8 and TRBJ1-1, with a weak D call TRBD1 (5 bases). The CDR3 is made up of 13 amino acids. The germline V gene encodes CDR1 SGHVS and CDR2 FQNEAQ. V shed 8 bases and J shed 1 base, with 11 bases lying between them. CDR3 sequence reads: CASGHPANTEAFF. The CDR3 coding sequence is TGTGCCAGCGGACATCCCGCGAACACTGAAGCTTTCTTT.

In this sample, this clone turned up a few times. For the CDR3, the DNA is TGCGCCAGCGCCATTAGGGGGGGCGCTGGCACTGAAGCTTTCTTT. This encodes CASAIRGGAGTEAFF. The chain links TRBV5-1 to TRBJ1-1, with TRBD1 as a possible D gene (6 bases). The germline V gene has CDR1 SGHRS and CDR2 YFSETQ. There are 15 residues in the CDR3. V was cut by 7 bases and J by 4 bases, with 20 bases left in between.

The chain has TRBV10-3 and TRBJ2-5; no reliable D call. V was shortened by 0 bases and J by 1 base, with 12 bases between the two germline ends. The CDR3 extends over 16 amino acids. Germline V CDR1 and CDR2: ENHRY, SYGVKD. CDR3 residues: CAISESTGRGQETQYF. In nucleotides, the CDR3 is TGTGCCATCAGTGAGTCGACGGGTAGAGGCCAAGAGACCCAGTACTTC.

The V gene is TRBV6-6, the J gene TRBJ2-5, with a weak D call TRBD1 (6 bases). The CDR3 consists of 12 residues. Germline loops: CDR1 MNHNY, CDR2 SVGAGI (reference sequence). Between the trimmed V and J ends, which lost 5 bases and 11 bases, there was a span of 15 bases. CDR3 nucleotides: TGTGCCAGCAGTCCAGGGACAAAGGAGCAGTACTTC. It encodes CASSPGTKEQYF.

This clone was seen more than once but under ten times. J is TRBJ2-7 and V is TRBV29-1, with 13 bases identical to TRBD2. V shed 6 bases, J shed 0 bases, and the junction held 5 bases outside the gene matches. The CDR3 contains 15 residues. CDR1 is SQVTM and CDR2 is ANQGSEA in the germline V gene. CDR3 amino acids: CSVTGTSGASYEQYF. The CDR3, as DNA: TGCAGCGTCACCGGGACTAGCGGGGCCTCCTACGAGCAGTACTTC.

The CDR3 DNA reads TGTGCCATCAGTGAGTCAGGGGCGCCGGGGGGGGAGACCCAGTACTTC. This translates into CAISESGAPGGETQYF. V usage is TRBV10-3 and J usage is TRBJ2-5, with 8 bases that match TRBD2. Trimming removed 0 bases from V and 5 bases from J; junction bases left unmatched: 8. CDR3 length equals 16 residues. CDR1 ENHRY and CDR2 SYGVKD come from the germline V gene.

The J gene is TRBJ1-1, the V gene TRBV5-4, with a possible D match to TRBD1 (5 bases). The CDR3 loop spans 12 amino acids. Trimming took 7 bases from V and 3 from J, leaving 10 bases between them. CDR1 is SGHNT, CDR2 YYREEE, per germline (reference sequence). CDR3 in amino acids: CASQSRDTEAFF. In nucleotides, the CDR3 is TGTGCCAGCCAAAGCAGGGACACTGAAGCTTTCTTT.

Notes on this clone: The junction differs from germline at one of its ends, possibly a read error. The chain combines TRBV6-6 with TRBJ2-7, with 7 bases matching TRBD1. The CDR3 spans 13 residues. Looked up from germline, CDR1 is MNHNY and CDR2 is SVGAGI (reference sequence). The CDR3 region has the DNA TGTGCCAGCAGCCGTACGGGAACAGGGGTAAGGGACTTC. Residues: CASSRTGTGVRDF.

About this clone: Other DNA sequences of this sample code for an identical CDR3. This chain joins TRBV5-1 and TRBJ2-1, with D perhaps TRBD2 (6 bases). CDR3 size: 15 residues. Trimming removed 4 bases from V and 4 bases from J, with 15 bases in between. Germline V gives CDR1 SGHRS, CDR2 YFSETQ. The DNA of the CDR3 is TGCGCCAGCAGCATAGGCGGGGCGGGGTACAATGAGCAGTTCTTC. As protein: CASSIGGAGYNEQFF.

This clone was picked up a small number of times. This chain connects TRBV28 to TRBJ2-3; TRBD1 is a possible D gene (6 bases). CDR3 size: 13 residues. Per germline, CDR1 MDHEN and CDR2 SYDVKM. V was cut by 6 bases and J by 4 bases, with 11 bases left in between. The CDR3 region has the DNA TGTGCCAGCAGGATTGACAGGTCAGATACGCAGTATTTT. This gives the protein CASRIDRSDTQYF.

This clone was counted a few times. This sequence joins TRBV4-3 and TRBJ2-2; 8 positions match TRBD1. Germline-derived CDR1 and CDR2 are LGHNA and YSLEER. V lost 4 bases, J lost 3 bases, and 4 bases stayed unmatched. The CDR3 covers 15 residues. The CDR3 sequence is CASSLATGDTGELFF. Written as DNA, the CDR3 is TGCGCCAGCAGCCTAGCGACAGGGGACACCGGGGAGCTGTTTTTT.

The chain links TRBV6-6 to TRBJ2-1; TRBD2 matches at 10 bases. After removal of 8 bases from V and 7 bases from J, the junction contained 14 bases not matched to a gene. The CDR3 sequence is 16 residues long. Germline assignment: CDR1 MNHNY and CDR2 SVGAGI (reference sequence). The CDR3 region has the DNA TGTGCCAGCCGAACTACCGAGCGGGAGGGCCTGAATGAGCAGTTCTTC. This sequence encodes CASRTTEREGLNEQFF.